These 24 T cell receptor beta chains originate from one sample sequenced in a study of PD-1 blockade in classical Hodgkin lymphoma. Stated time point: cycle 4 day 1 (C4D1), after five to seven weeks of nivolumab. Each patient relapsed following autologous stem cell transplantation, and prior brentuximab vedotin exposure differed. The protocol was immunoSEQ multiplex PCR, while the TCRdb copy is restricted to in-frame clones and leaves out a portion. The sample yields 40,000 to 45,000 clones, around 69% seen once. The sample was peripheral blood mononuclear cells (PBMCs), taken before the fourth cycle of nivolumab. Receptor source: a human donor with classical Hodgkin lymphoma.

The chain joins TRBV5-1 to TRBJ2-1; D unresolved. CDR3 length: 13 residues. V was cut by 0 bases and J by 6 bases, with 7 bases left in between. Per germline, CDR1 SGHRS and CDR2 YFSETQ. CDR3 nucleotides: TGCGCCAGCAGCTTGGTCCCGAGCAATGAGCAGTTCTTC. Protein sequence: CASSLVPSNEQFF.

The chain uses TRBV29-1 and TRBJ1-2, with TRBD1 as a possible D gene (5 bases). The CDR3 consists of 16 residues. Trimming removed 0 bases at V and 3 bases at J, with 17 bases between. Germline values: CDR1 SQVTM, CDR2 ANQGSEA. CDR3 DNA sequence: TGCAGCGTTGAAGATCAAGATTGGGGGGTGCACTATGGCTACACCTTC. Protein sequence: CSVEDQDWGVHYGYTF.

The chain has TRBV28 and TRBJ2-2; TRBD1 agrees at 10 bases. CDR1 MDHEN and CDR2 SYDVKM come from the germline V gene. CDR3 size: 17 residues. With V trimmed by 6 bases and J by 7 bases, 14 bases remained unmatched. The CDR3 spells CASRRRGTGEDLGELFF. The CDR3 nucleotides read TGTGCCAGCAGGCGTAGGGGGACAGGGGAGGATCTCGGGGAGCTGTTTTTT.

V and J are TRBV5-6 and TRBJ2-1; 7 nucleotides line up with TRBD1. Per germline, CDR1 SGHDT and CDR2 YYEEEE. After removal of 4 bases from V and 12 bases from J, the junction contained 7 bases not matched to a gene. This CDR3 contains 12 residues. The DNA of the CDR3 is TGTGCCAGCAGCCAGGGGGTAGGAGCGCAGTTCTTC. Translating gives CASSQGVGAQFF. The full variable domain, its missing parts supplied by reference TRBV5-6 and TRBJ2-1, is DAGVTQSPTHLIKTRGQQVTLRCSPKSGHDTVSWYQQALGQGPQFIFQYYEEEERQRGNFPDRFSGHQFPNYSSELNVNALLLGDSALYLCASSQGVGAQFFGPGTRLTVL.

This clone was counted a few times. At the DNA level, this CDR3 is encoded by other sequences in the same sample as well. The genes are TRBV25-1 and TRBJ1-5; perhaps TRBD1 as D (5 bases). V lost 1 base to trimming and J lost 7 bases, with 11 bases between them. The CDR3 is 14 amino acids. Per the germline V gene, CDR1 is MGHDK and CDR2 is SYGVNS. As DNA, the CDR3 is TGTGCCAGCAGTGAATTCGGGGGAGGGCAGCCCCAGCATTTT. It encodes CASSEFGGGQPQHF.

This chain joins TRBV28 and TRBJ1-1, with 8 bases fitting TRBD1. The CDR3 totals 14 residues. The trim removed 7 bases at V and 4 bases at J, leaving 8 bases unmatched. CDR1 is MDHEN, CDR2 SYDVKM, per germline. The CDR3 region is CASIRTGKATEAFF. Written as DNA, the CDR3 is TGTGCCAGCATTCGGACAGGGAAAGCCACTGAAGCTTTCTTT.

DNA of the CDR3: TGTGCCATATACAGGGGCACTGAAGCTTTCTTT. Protein sequence: CAIYRGTEAFF. This chain connects TRBV19 to TRBJ1-1, with 7 nucleotides matching TRBD1. Per the germline V gene, CDR1 is LNHDA and CDR2 is SQIVND (reference sequence). Trimming took 10 bases from V and 4 from J; bases not matched to a gene: 3. The CDR3 covers 11 residues.

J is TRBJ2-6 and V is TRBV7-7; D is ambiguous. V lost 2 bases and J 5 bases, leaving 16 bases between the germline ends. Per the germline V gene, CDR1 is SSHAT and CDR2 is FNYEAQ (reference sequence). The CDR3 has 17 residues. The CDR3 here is CASSLCLPQSRANVLTF. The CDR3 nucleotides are TGTGCCAGCAGCTTATGTTTGCCACAAAGTCGGGCCAACGTCCTGACTTTC.

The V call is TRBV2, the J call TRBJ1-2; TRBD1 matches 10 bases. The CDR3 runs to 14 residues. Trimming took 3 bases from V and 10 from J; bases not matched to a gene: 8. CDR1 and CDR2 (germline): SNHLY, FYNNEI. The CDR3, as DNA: TGTGCCAGCAGTGAGGAGGACAGGGGGTTTGCCTACACCTTC. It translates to CASSEEDRGFAYTF.

The CDR3 here is CASSPSGGTDTQYF. The CDR3 DNA reads TGTGCCAGCAGCCCCAGCGGGGGCACAGATACGCAGTATTTT. This sequence joins TRBV13 and TRBJ2-3, with 7 bases fitting TRBD2. This CDR3 contains 14 residues. CDR1 PRHDT and CDR2 FYEKMQ come from the germline V gene (reference sequence). V lost 5 bases, J lost 1 base, and 3 bases stayed unmatched.

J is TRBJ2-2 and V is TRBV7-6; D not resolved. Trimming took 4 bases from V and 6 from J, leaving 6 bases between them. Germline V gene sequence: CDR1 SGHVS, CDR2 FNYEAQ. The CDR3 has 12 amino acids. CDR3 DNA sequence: TGTGCCAGCAGCTCGGCCCCCGGGGAGCTGTTTTTT. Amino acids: CASSSAPGELFF.

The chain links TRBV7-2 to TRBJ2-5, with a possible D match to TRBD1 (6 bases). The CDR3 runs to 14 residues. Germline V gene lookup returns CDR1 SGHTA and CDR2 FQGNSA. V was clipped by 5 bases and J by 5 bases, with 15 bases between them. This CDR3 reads CASSAQTGQETQYF. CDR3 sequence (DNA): TGTGCCAGCAGCGCCCAGACCGGACAGGAGACCCAGTACTTC.

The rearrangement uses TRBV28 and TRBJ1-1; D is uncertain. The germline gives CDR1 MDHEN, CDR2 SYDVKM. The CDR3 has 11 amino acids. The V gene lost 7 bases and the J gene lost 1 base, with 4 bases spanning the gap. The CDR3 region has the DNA TGTGCCAGCAATGGGAACACTGAAGCTTTCTTT. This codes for CASNGNTEAFF.

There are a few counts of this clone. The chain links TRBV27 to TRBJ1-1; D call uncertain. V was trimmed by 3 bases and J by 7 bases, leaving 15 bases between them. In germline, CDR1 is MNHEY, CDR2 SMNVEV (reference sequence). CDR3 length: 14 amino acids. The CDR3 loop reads CASSLGINHSEAFF. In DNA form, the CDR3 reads TGTGCCAGCAGTTTGGGGATTAACCACAGTGAAGCTTTCTTT.

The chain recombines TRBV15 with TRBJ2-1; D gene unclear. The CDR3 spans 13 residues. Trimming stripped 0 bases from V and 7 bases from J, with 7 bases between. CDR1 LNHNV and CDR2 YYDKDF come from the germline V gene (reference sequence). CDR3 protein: CATSRDLRNEQFF. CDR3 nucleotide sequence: TGTGCCACCAGCAGAGATCTCCGTAATGAGCAGTTCTTC. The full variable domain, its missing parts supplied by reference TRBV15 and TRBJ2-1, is DAMVIQNPRYQVTQFGKPVTLSCSQTLNHNVMYWYQQKSSQAPKLLFHYYDKDFNNEADTPDNFQSRRPNTSFCFLDIRSPGLGDTAMYLCATSRDLRNEQFFGPGTRLTVL.

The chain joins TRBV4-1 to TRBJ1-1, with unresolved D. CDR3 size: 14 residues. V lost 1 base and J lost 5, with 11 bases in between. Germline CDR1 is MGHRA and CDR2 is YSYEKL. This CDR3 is CASSQAPEWTEAFF. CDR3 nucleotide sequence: TGCGCCAGCAGCCAAGCACCGGAATGGACTGAAGCTTTCTTT.

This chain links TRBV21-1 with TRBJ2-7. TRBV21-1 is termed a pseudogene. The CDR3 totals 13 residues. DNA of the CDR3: TGTGCCCGAGGATTAAGGGCTCCCTACGAGCAGTACTTC. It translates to CARGLRAPYEQYF.

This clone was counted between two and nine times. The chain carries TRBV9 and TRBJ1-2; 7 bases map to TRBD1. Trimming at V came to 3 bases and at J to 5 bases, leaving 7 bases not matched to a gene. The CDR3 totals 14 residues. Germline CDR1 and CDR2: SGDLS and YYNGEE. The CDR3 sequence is CASSAGTDLYGYTF. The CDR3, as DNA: TGTGCCAGCAGCGCCGGGACAGACTTGTATGGCTACACCTTC.

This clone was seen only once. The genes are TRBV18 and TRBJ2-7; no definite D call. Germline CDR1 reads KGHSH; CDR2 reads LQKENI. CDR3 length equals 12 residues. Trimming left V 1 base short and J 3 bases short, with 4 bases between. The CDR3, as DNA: TGTGCCAGCTCACCACGTGGCTACGAGCAGTACTTC. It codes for CASSPRGYEQYF.

The CDR3 DNA is TGTGCCAGCAGCTTAGGCCCCATCTACGAGCAGTACTTC. Protein: CASSLGPIYEQYF. This chain links TRBV11-2 with TRBJ2-7; no clear D. The V gene lost 1 base and the J gene lost 3 bases, with 7 bases spanning the gap. Germline lookup yields CDR1 SGHAT and CDR2 FQNNGV. The CDR3 spans 13 residues.

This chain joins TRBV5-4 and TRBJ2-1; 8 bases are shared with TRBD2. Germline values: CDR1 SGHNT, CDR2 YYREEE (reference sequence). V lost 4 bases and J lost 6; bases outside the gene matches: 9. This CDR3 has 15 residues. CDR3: CASSTGPGGGNEQFF. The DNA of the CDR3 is TGTGCCAGCAGCACCGGCCCCGGGGGGGGCAATGAGCAGTTCTTC.

For the CDR3, the DNA is TGCGCCAGCAGCATGGGATTGGGACAAATGAAAGAGACCCAGTACTTC. It is translated as CASSMGLGQMKETQYF. The chain recombines TRBV5-1 with TRBJ2-5; the D gene is possibly TRBD1 (6 bases). Germline CDR1 SGHRS, CDR2 YFSETQ. This CDR3 contains 16 residues. Trimming removed 4 bases at V and 3 bases at J, with 19 bases between.

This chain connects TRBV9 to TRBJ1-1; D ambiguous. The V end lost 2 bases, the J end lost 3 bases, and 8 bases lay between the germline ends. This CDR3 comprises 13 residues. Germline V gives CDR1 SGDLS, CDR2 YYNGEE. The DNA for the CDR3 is TGTGCCAGCAGCGTGGCCGAATACACTGAAGCTTTCTTT. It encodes CASSVAEYTEAFF.

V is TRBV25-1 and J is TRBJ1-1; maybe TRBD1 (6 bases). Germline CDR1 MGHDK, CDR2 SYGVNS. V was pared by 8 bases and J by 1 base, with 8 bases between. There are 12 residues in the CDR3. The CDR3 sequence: CASVRGNTEAFF. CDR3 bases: TGTGCCAGCGTCAGGGGGAACACTGAAGCTTTCTTT.